The following is a TCR beta chain sequence with its context. What it recognizes is unknown. This sample is part of a study of identifying expanded T cells in peripheral blood. Points from the study as a whole: Clone count variance between roughly two-week samples rose with total template count.

Libraries were prepared by immunoSEQ multiplex PCR; TCRdb keeps only in-frame clonotypes and omits some of them. The sample lists 65,000 to 95,000 clones; about 87% were seen once. The sequence derives from a person aged 18 to 70 in good health. What was sequenced was blood.

The CDR3 DNA sequence: TGTGCCAGCAGTATTAACAGGGTCAGAGGCACTGAAGCTTTCTTT. The encoded protein is CASSINRVRGTEAFF. The V and J genes are TRBV28 and TRBJ1-1; D might be TRBD1 (6 bases). The CDR3 runs 15 residues. Trimming cost V 5 bases and J 4 bases, with 17 bases left between them. Germline lookup yields CDR1 MDHEN and CDR2 SYDVKM.